This T cell receptor beta chain originates from a study of blood T cell repertoires in COVID-19. Study context: The samples span acute and convalescent COVID-19 from the United States, Italy and Spain.

In the authors' methods: The assay estimated nucleated cells by amplifying reference gene primers. TCRdb keeps only in-frame clones here, not all; method: immunoSEQ multiplex PCR. D and trimming were read from the DNA, whereas the V and J calls and clone size are those reported in that table. The repertoire includes approximately 220,000 clones, more than 65% of them detected once, and roughly 8% sits in the top ten. The clonotype originates from a woman of 80 years or more with acute or convalescent COVID-19. Sequenced sample: peripheral blood.

CDR3 sequence (DNA): TGTGCCAGCACCGCGGGTGGGGTCAATCAGCCCCAGCATTTT. Translation gives CASTAGGVNQPQHF. The chain has TRBV2 and TRBJ1-5; no clear D. From germline, CDR1 is SNHLY and CDR2 FYNNEI. The CDR3 extends over 14 amino acids. The V and J ends lost 7 bases and 3 bases respectively, with 13 bases between them.